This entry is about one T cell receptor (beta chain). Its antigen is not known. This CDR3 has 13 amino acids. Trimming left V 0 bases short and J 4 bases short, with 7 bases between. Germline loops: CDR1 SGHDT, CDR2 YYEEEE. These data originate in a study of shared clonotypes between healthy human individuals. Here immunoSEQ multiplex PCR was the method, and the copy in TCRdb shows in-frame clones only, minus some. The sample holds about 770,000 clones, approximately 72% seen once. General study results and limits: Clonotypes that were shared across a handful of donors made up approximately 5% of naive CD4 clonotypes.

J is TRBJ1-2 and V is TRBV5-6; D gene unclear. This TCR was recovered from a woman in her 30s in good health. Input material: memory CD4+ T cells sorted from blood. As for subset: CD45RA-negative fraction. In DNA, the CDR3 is TGTGCCAGCAGCTTGGTACATTCCTATGGCTACACCTTC. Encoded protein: CASSLVHSYGYTF.